Listed below are T cell receptor beta chains from one sample, sequenced in a study of blood T cells in healthy people across ages. One entry per CDR3 protein results from TCRdb running MiXCR on the 5' RACE reads. This table holds hundreds of thousands of distinct CDR3 sequences, around 49% found once. Sequenced: blood. These receptors all stem from a woman aged 55 to 70 in good health. Each CDR3 is given with its conserved first and last residue. D genes are given only for firm matches. Clone sizes are given selectively: once, few, many, or a class where the clone is expanded.

>TRBJ2-5|TRBV12-3/TRBV12-4|.|few
TGTGCCAGCAGGCGGGCCTTAGAGACCCAGTACTTC
CASRRALETQYF
>TRBJ2-5|TRBV24-1|TRBD1|once
TGTGCCACCAGTGATTCGGGGACAGGACAAGAGACCCAGTACTTC
CATSDSGTGQETQYF
>TRBJ1-2|TRBV6-6|.|.
TGTGCCAGCAGCCGAGTGGGGCCAGATGGCTACACCTTC
CASSRVGPDGYTF
>TRBJ1-4|TRBV5-1|.|.
TGCGCCAGCAGCTTGATCGGGACGCTTGAGGAAAAACTGTTTTTT
CASSLIGTLEEKLFF
>TRBJ2-2|TRBV4-2|.|few
TGTGCCAGCAGCCAAGCTTATAACACCGGGGAGCTGTTTTTT
CASSQAYNTGELFF
>TRBJ2-5|TRBV29-1|TRBD2|.
TGCAGCGTCCAGCGACTAGCGGGAGAGACCCAGTACTTC
CSVQRLAGETQYF
>TRBJ2-5|TRBV5-1|TRBD2|.
TGCGCCAGCAGCCCCAATGGGGCTAGCGGGAATCTAGGAGAGACCCAGTACTTC
CASSPNGASGNLGETQYF
>TRBJ1-2|TRBV4-1|.|once
TGCGCCAGCAGCCAAGTAGGGGAGGAGCGTGGCTACACCTTC
CASSQVGEERGYTF
>TRBJ2-1|TRBV20-1|TRBD2|few
TGCAGTCGGCCGGGACTAGCGGGAGACCACCAGTTCTTC
CSRPGLAGDHQFF
>TRBJ2-3|TRBV29-1|.|.
TGCAGCGTTGAAAAGACCAGCGCAGATACGCAGTATTTT
CSVEKTSADTQYF
>TRBJ1-5|TRBV7-2|.|.
TGTGCCAGCAGCTCCGCGTTAAGCGAGAATCAGCCCCAGCAGTTT
CASSSALSENQPQQF
>TRBJ2-7|TRBV10-3|TRBD2|few
TGTGCCATCAGTCCTGGGGGGAGCGGGACCTCCTACGAGCAGTACTTC
CAISPGGSGTSYEQYF
>TRBJ2-7|TRBV28|TRBD1|.
TGTGCCAGCAGTTCCCCGGGACAGGGGGTCCCCTACGAGCAGTACTTC
CASSSPGQGVPYEQYF
>TRBJ2-1|TRBV28|.|.
TGTGCCAGCAGTTATCCCATGCAGGGAGGAAATACGTTCTTC
CASSYPMQGGNTFF
>TRBJ2-5|TRBV20-1|TRBD2|.
TGCAGTGCTAGAGACCCTAGCGGGAGTACTGGGGAGACCCAGTACTTC
CSARDPSGSTGETQYF
>TRBJ2-7|TRBV12-3/TRBV12-4|TRBD1|.
TGTGCCAGCAGCTTCCGGGACAGGGGGCGAGGCGAGCAGTACTTC
CASSFRDRGRGEQYF
>TRBJ2-2|TRBV24-1|.|few
TGTGCCACCAGTAACGACGGAGGACGAACCGGGGAGCTGTTTTTT
CATSNDGGRTGELFF
>TRBJ1-1|TRBV6-1|.|once
TGTGCCAGCAGTCCTTGGGGGACCGCATCGCCAAACACTGAAGCTTTCTTT
CASSPWGTASPNTEAFF
>TRBJ2-7|TRBV7-7|TRBD2|.
TGTGCTAGCAGCGTGGGAGGGCTAAACGAGCAGTACTTC
CASSVGGLNEQYF
>TRBJ2-7|TRBV4-2|TRBD2|.
TGTGCCAGCAGCCAGGAGGGGACTAGCGGGACTGCCTACGAGCAGTACTTC
CASSQEGTSGTAYEQYF
>TRBJ2-5|TRBV4-2|TRBD2|medium-sized
TGTGCCAGCAGCCAAGGGCAAAGCGGGAGTGGGGGCCAAGAGACCCAGTACTTC
CASSQGQSGSGGQETQYF
>TRBJ2-1|TRBV24-1|.|once
TGTACCACCAGCGACGAGGGACTGGACTACAATGAGCAGTTCTTC
CTTSDEGLDYNEQFF
>TRBJ1-4|TRBV10-3|.|few
TGTGCCATCAGCGGATCTAATGAAAAACTGTTTTTT
CAISGSNEKLFF
>TRBJ2-7|TRBV7-3|.|few
TGTGCCAGCAGCTCGGGACCAACGGACGAGCAGTACTTC
CASSSGPTDEQYF
>TRBJ2-7|TRBV7-2|.|few
TGTGCCAGCAGCTTCCGGGAGTACTCCTACGAGCAGTACTTC
CASSFREYSYEQYF
>TRBJ2-1|TRBV7-3|.|.
TGTGCCAGCAGTGATCGTCCGAGCTCCTACAATGAGCAGTTCTTC
CASSDRPSSYNEQFF
>TRBJ2-1|TRBV5-1|.|many
TGCGCCAGCAGCTTGCAGGGCGCGGGTTACAATGAGCAGTTCTTC
CASSLQGAGYNEQFF
>TRBJ2-1|TRBV20-1|.|few
TGCAGTGCTATGAACAATGAGCAGTTCTTC
CSAMNNEQFF
>TRBJ2-1|TRBV20-1|.|few
TGCAGTGCTAGTCTAGCGAGCACCTACAATGAGCAGTTCTTC
CSASLASTYNEQFF
>TRBJ1-1|TRBV29-1|.|.
TGCAGCGCCGTACAGGGTCCCCTCGGCACTGAAGCTTTCTTT
CSAVQGPLGTEAFF
>TRBJ1-1|TRBV27|.|.
TGTGCCAGCAGACACCACGGGGGGGGCCCGGACTCCCTCGGGGCTTTCTTT
CASRHHGGGPDSLGAFF
>TRBJ2-5|TRBV29-1|.|.
TGCAGCGTAAGAGGGGGCGGGACCTACAATGAGCAGTACTTC
CSVRGGGTYNEQYF
>TRBJ2-2|TRBV7-2|.|many
TGTGCCAGCAGCTTATATCCGGGGAACACCGGGGAGCTGTTTTTT
CASSLYPGNTGELFF
>TRBJ2-5|TRBV6-5|TRBD1|.
TGTGCCAACAGTCCCTCTTACAGGGGGCGCAAAGAGACCCAGTACTTC
CANSPSYRGRKETQYF
>TRBJ2-1|TRBV6-2/TRBV6-3|.|.
TGTGCCAGCAGCAGACGGGAGTACTCCTACAATGAGCAGTTCTTC
CASSRREYSYNEQFF
>TRBJ2-5|TRBV28|.|.
TGTGCCAGCAGACCTCCCGGGCCGAGTTACAATGAGCAGTACTTC
CASRPPGPSYNEQYF
>TRBJ2-5|TRBV7-2|.|.
TGTGCCAGCAGCTTATCGCCCCAGACCAATGAGCAGTACTTC
CASSLSPQTNEQYF
>TRBJ2-7|TRBV4-1|.|.
TGCGCCAGCAGCCAAGATGTCGGTCGCAACAATGAGCAGTACTTC
CASSQDVGRNNEQYF
>TRBJ2-7|TRBV4-3|.|.
TGCGCCAGCAGCCAAGAACTTGACAGGCCCTACGAGCAGTACTTC
CASSQELDRPYEQYF
>TRBJ2-5|TRBV13|TRBD2|.
TGTGCCAGCAGCTTCTTGCCGGGGGGAGGTGAGACCCAGTACTTC
CASSFLPGGGETQYF
>TRBJ2-1|TRBV11-3|TRBD2|.
TGTGCCAGCAGCCCCGGGACTAGCGGGGGGTACGCGCTCAATGAGCAGTTCTTC
CASSPGTSGGYALNEQFF